These 10 T cell receptor beta chains were sequenced from one sample in a study of blood T cell repertoires in COVID-19. TCRdb's table, derived via immunoSEQ multiplex PCR, lists solely in-frame clones and lacks some. The sample has roughly 220,000 clones, approximately 85% seen once. The sample was peripheral blood. These receptors originate from a woman older than 75 with COVID-19, enrolled during active disease.

This chain joins TRBV30 and TRBJ1-4, with D perhaps TRBD1 (6 bases). The CDR3 runs to 14 residues. Between the trimmed V and J ends, which lost 2 bases and 8 bases, there was a span of 15 bases. CDR1 and CDR2 from the germline V gene are GTSNPN and SVGIG (reference sequence). The CDR3 protein is CAWSTTGRGEKLFF. CDR3 DNA sequence: TGTGCCTGGAGTACCACAGGGAGGGGGGAAAAACTGTTTTTT.

The gene calls are TRBV4-3 and TRBJ1-6; TRBD1 matches 9 bases. Trimming took 0 bases from V and 6 from J; bases not matched to a gene: 3. This CDR3 contains 16 residues. Germline CDR1 and CDR2: LGHNA and YSLEER. CDR3 sequence reads: CASSQDLTGGNSPLHF. The CDR3 bases are TGCGCCAGCAGCCAAGACTTGACAGGGGGTAATTCACCCCTCCACTTT.

As to this clone: Compared with germline, one end of the junction differs, possibly owing to a read error. V gene TRBV18 combines with J gene TRBJ2-5, with D perhaps TRBD2 (6 bases). Germline V CDR1 and CDR2: KGHSH, LQKENI. The CDR3 contains 14 residues. CDR3 in DNA: TGCGCCAGCTCACCTCTGCGGGGCCAAGAGACCCAGTACTTC. This gives the protein CASSPLRGQETQYF.

V usage is TRBV4-1 and J usage is TRBJ1-5; unclear D gene. The V gene's germline CDR1 is MGHRA and CDR2 YSYEKL. The CDR3 loop spans 15 amino acids. V was trimmed by 3 bases and J by 2 bases, leaving 11 bases between them. For the CDR3, the DNA is TGCGCCAGCAGCCAGCTCCACCGGGGCAATCAGCCCCAGCATTTT. Amino acid sequence: CASSQLHRGNQPQHF.

The chain employs TRBV25-1 and TRBJ1-6; 8 bases are shared with TRBD1. The CDR3 contains 13 residues. The germline CDR1 and CDR2 sequences are MGHDK and SYGVNS. Trimming took 7 bases from V and 6 from J; bases not matched to a gene: 2. The CDR3 loop is CASKDRGNSPLHF. The DNA for the CDR3 is TGTGCCAGCAAAGACAGGGGTAATTCACCCCTCCACTTT.

V usage is TRBV6-5 and J usage is TRBJ2-1, with D tentatively TRBD2 (6 bases). CDR3 length: 15 residues. CDR1 is MNHEY, CDR2 SVGAGI, per germline. V was trimmed by 2 bases and J by 6 bases, leaving 14 bases between them. CDR3 sequence (DNA): TGTGCCAGCAGTTACGCGGGGACCCTGGGCAATGAGCAGTTCTTC. It translates to CASSYAGTLGNEQFF.

This clone was picked up many times. The gene calls are TRBV6-5 and TRBJ1-4, with D hard to call. The length of the CDR3 is 12 residues. The ends were cut back, 2 bases at V and 5 bases at J, with 3 bases in the middle. Looked up from germline, CDR1 is MNHEY and CDR2 is SVGAGI. As DNA, the CDR3 is TGTGCCAGCAGTTACCTGAATGAAAAACTGTTTTTT. Its protein is CASSYLNEKLFF.

The chain has TRBV7-3 and TRBJ2-6; the D gene is possibly TRBD2 (6 bases). V shed 5 bases and J shed 1 base, with 12 bases lying between them. The CDR3 contains 16 residues. Germline lookup yields CDR1 SGHTA and CDR2 FQGTGA. CDR3 sequence: CASSTQGRSGANVLTF. The CDR3 DNA reads TGTGCCAGCAGCACCCAAGGGAGGTCTGGGGCCAACGTCCTGACTTTC. The full variable domain, its missing parts supplied by reference TRBV7-3 and TRBJ2-6, is GAGVSQTPSNKVTEKGKYVELRCDPISGHTALYWYRQSLGQGPEFLIYFQGTGAADDSGLPNDRFFAVRPEGSVSTLKIQRTERGDSAVYLCASSTQGRSGANVLTFGAGSRLTVL.

On this clone: Other DNA sequences in this sample translate to the same CDR3. The chain has TRBV3-1 (or the pseudogene TRBV3-2) and TRBJ1-1; D is uncertain. CDR3 length: 11 amino acids. Germline-derived CDR1 and CDR2 are LGHDT and YNNKEL (reference sequence). The V and J ends lost 4 bases and 4 bases respectively, with 4 bases between them. The CDR3 sequence is CASSRGTEAFF. The CDR3 DNA sequence: TGTGCCAGCAGCCGAGGCACTGAAGCTTTCTTT.

This clone has only one observation. The CDR3 coding sequence is TGCAGCGTACTAGCGGATGGAAAAGAGACCCAGTACTTC. Encoded protein: CSVLADGKETQYF. V usage is TRBV29-1 and J usage is TRBJ2-5; TRBD2 aligns across 8 bases. This CDR3 is built from 13 residues. V was clipped by 6 bases and J by 3 bases; unmatched bases: 6. Germline CDR1 and CDR2: SQVTM and ANQGSEA.